A selection of T cell receptor beta chains follows, all from one sample in a study of blood T cell repertoires in COVID-19. The data were produced by immunoSEQ multiplex PCR, yet TCRdb's version contains in-frame clones alone and is incomplete. The sample lists roughly 69,000 clones, roughly 84% occurring once. Sample: peripheral blood. The receptors here all came from a woman aged 50 to 65 with acute or convalescent COVID-19. Both conserved end residues are part of each CDR3. The D gene is left open where the match is weak. The size field is filled for only some rows; it gives once, few, many or a size class.

>NA|TRBV18|TRBJ1-4|NA
TGTGCCAGCTCACCGGGGCACAATGAAAAACTGTTTTTT
CASSPGHNEKLFF
>NA|TRBV7-8|TRBJ1-2|NA
TGTGCCAGCAGCTTATGGTATATAGGGGCAGGCCGCGGGGATGGCTACACCTTC
CASSLWYIGAGRGDGYTF
>NA|TRBV20-1|TRBJ2-3|NA
TGCAGTGTAATCCCAGTGAATACGCAGTATTTT
CSVIPVNTQYF
>TRBD2|TRBV3-1/TRBV3-2|TRBJ2-5|NA
TGTGCCAGCAGCCAAGAGGGGGGGAACAGGGAGACCCAGTACTTC
CASSQEGGNRETQYF
>NA|TRBV28|TRBJ2-3|NA
TGTGCCAGCAGTTTAGCGGGAGATACGCAGTATTTT
CASSLAGDTQYF
>TRBD2|TRBV5-1|TRBJ2-1|NA
TGCGCCAGCAGCTTGGATGGGCTAGCGGGGGACAAAACTCGCGGCCATGAGCAGTTCTTC
CASSLDGLAGDKTRGHEQFF
>NA|TRBV5-8|TRBJ2-4|NA
TGTGCCAGCAGCTTGGTATACGGGATCGAAAGAAACATTCAGTACTTC
CASSLVYGIERNIQYF
>TRBD2|TRBV6-5|TRBJ2-1|NA
TGTGCCATCACGTCCTGGACTAGCTCCTACAATGAGCAGTTCTTC
CAITSWTSSYNEQFF
>NA|TRBV6-5|TRBJ1-1|once
TGTGCCAGCAGTTACTCGGAGCTGGTGGCTGAAGCTTTCTTT
CASSYSELVAEAFF
>TRBD2|TRBV3-1/TRBV3-2|TRBJ2-2|NA
TGTGCCAGCAGCCAAGACACAAGCGGGAGATATCCCGGGGAGCTGTTTTTT
CASSQDTSGRYPGELFF
>NA|TRBV5-3|TRBJ2-5|NA
TGTGCCAGAAGCCCCGCAGGGTCCTTGGAGGGTAGAAGTGGGAAAGAGACCCAGTACTTC
CARSPAGSLEGRSGKETQYF
>TRBD2|TRBV7-2|TRBJ2-3|NA
TGTGCCAGCGCCCAACTAGCGGGAGGAGTGGATACGCAGTATTTT
CASAQLAGGVDTQYF
>TRBD2|TRBV6-4|TRBJ2-1|NA
TGTGCCAGCAGCAAGCGGGAATCGTCCTACAATGAGCAGTTCTTC
CASSKRESSYNEQFF
>NA|TRBV6-5|TRBJ1-1|NA
TGTGCCAGCAGTCCACCGCGGGGGACTGAAGCTTTCTTT
CASSPPRGTEAFF
>TRBD1|TRBV7-9|TRBJ2-2|NA
TGTGCCAGCAGCAGGACAGGGATCACCGGGGAGCTGTTTTTT
CASSRTGITGELFF
>NA|TRBV5-4|TRBJ1-4|NA
TGTGCCAGCAGCTCGGACAGAGCTAATGAAAAACTGTTTTTT
CASSSDRANEKLFF
>TRBD1|TRBV5-1|TRBJ1-2|NA
TGCGCCAGCAGCTTTAACCAGGGGGAAGATGGCTACACCTTC
CASSFNQGEDGYTF
>NA|TRBV7-8|TRBJ1-6|NA
TGTGCCAGCAGCATCTGGAGTAAACCCCTCCACTTT
CASSIWSKPLHF
>TRBD1|TRBV29-1|TRBJ2-1|NA
TGCAGCGTTGATGACAGGGGGAGCGTGGGGCAGTTCTTC
CSVDDRGSVGQFF
>TRBD1|TRBV6-1|TRBJ2-1|NA
TGTGCCAGCAGTGAAAGAGGATGGGGGACAGGGGGCGAGGGAGAGCAGTTCTTC
CASSERGWGTGGEGEQFF
>TRBD1|TRBV27|TRBJ2-1|NA
TGTGCCAGCAGTTTAGGGACAGTCCTCACAAGTGGTGAGCAGTTCTTC
CASSLGTVLTSGEQFF
>NA|TRBV12-3/TRBV12-4|TRBJ1-5|NA
TGTGCCAGCAGTTTTCCAGCAGGGCCCCAGCATTTT
CASSFPAGPQHF
>TRBD1|TRBV5-6|TRBJ2-7|NA
TGTGCCAGCAGCTACCCGGGACAGGGGACCCACGAGCAGTACTTC
CASSYPGQGTHEQYF
>TRBD2|TRBV16|TRBJ2-7|few
TGTGCCAGCAGCCAATCTCAGGGTGGACTAGCGGGAATATACGAGCAGTACTTC
CASSQSQGGLAGIYEQYF
>NA|TRBV4-2|TRBJ1-4|NA
TGTGCCAGCAGCCGTGGCAGGGGTGAAAAACTGTTTTTT
CASSRGRGEKLFF
>NA|TRBV2|TRBJ1-5|NA
TGTGCCAGCAGTGAAGGGGGCGTGGAGCCCCAGCATTTT
CASSEGGVEPQHF
>TRBD1|TRBV10-3|TRBJ1-1|NA
TGTGCCATCAGTGAGTGGACAGGAATGAACACTGAAGCTTTCTTT
CAISEWTGMNTEAFF
>NA|TRBV10-2|TRBJ1-5|NA
TGCGCCAGCAGTACGACAGGAAATCAGCCCCAGCATTTT
CASSTTGNQPQHF
>TRBD2|TRBV5-1|TRBJ2-5|NA
TGCGCCAGCAGCCCGCCGGCTAGCGGGGTACAAGAGACCCAGTACTTC
CASSPPASGVQETQYF
>TRBD1|TRBV7-2|TRBJ1-5|few
TGTGCCAGCAGCTCGGGACAGGGGGCCAGTCAGCCCCAGCATTTT
CASSSGQGASQPQHF
>TRBD2|TRBV7-3|TRBJ2-1|once
TGTGCCAGCAGCTTACTGGGCGGGGGCTACAATGAGCAGTTCTTC
CASSLLGGGYNEQFF
>NA|TRBV18|TRBJ1-1|NA
TGTGCCAGCTCACCAACCCAGGGCTCGAACACTGAAGCTTTCTTT
CASSPTQGSNTEAFF
>NA|TRBV5-5|TRBJ1-4|NA
TGTGCCAGCAGCTTGGGACAGACCGGTAATGAAAAACTGTTTTTT
CASSLGQTGNEKLFF
>NA|TRBV6-6|TRBJ1-2|NA
TGTGCCAGCAGTTACCCGGACAGTACTAACTATGGCTACACCTTC
CASSYPDSTNYGYTF
>NA|TRBV7-9|TRBJ2-3|NA
TGTGCCAGCAGCCAAACTAGTGAGGCGCAGTATTTT
CASSQTSEAQYF
>NA|TRBV6-1|TRBJ1-4|NA
TGTGCCAGCAGTGAAGCGACGGCGAGGGGGGGAAAACTGTTTTTT
CASSEATARGGKLFF
>TRBD1|TRBV2|TRBJ1-2|NA
TGTGCCAGCAGCACCGTACAGGGGTCTTATGGCTACACCTTC
CASSTVQGSYGYTF
>TRBD2|TRBV27|TRBJ2-5|NA
TGTGCCAGCAGTTTAGGGACTAGTGGAGGAGAGACCCAGTACTTC
CASSLGTSGGETQYF
>TRBD1|TRBV11-2|TRBJ1-1|NA
TGTGCCAGCAGCCCTCTGAGTGTGACAGGGAGGTCTGAAGCTTTCTTT
CASSPLSVTGRSEAFF
>NA|TRBV10-1|TRBJ1-1|few
TGCGCCAGCAGTGAGTATGGGGAGACTGAAGCTTTCTTT
CASSEYGETEAFF
>NA|TRBV29-1|TRBJ2-2|NA
TGCAGCGCTGGGCGGGGCGCGAACACCGGGGAGCTGTTTTTT
CSAGRGANTGELFF
>NA|TRBV19|TRBJ1-5|NA
TGTGCCAGTAGTCTCCGACAGGATCAGCCCCAGCATTTT
CASSLRQDQPQHF
>NA|TRBV5-1|TRBJ2-1|once
TGCGCCAGCAGCTTGCGTGCAGGGTCGTTCTTTGAGCAGTTCTTC
CASSLRAGSFFEQFF
>TRBD1|TRBV16|TRBJ1-5|NA
TGTGCCAGCAGCCCAGGGACAGGGGGTCAGCCCCAGCATTTT
CASSPGTGGQPQHF
>TRBD1|TRBV5-8|TRBJ1-2|few
TGTGCCAGCACCCTTGGAAGGGCCAAGGGGGCACGTGGCTACACCTTC
CASTLGRAKGARGYTF
>TRBD1|TRBV30|TRBJ2-2|NA
TGTGCCTGGAGTGTAGCCCGACAGGGGATTCCCGGGGAGCTGTTTTTT
CAWSVARQGIPGELFF
>TRBD1|TRBV28|TRBJ1-5|NA
TGTGCCAGCCGCGCCGGGACAGGGGGCCTGCCCCAGCATTTT
CASRAGTGGLPQHF
>TRBD2|TRBV19|TRBJ2-3|NA
TGTGCCAGTAGTAACCTAGCGGGAACAGATACGCAGTATTTT
CASSNLAGTDTQYF
>NA|TRBV2|TRBJ1-6|NA
TGTGCCAGCAATCCCCAGGGCGATTTTAATTCACCCCTCCACTTT
CASNPQGDFNSPLHF